This T cell receptor beta chain was profiled in a study of human T cells and chemical hapten exposure. As for the study in general: Yields of TCR per sample differed, chiefly owing to small differences in pooled library volume. Study-wide results and caveats: Among TCRs, those above 1 in 1000 frequency were unaffected by DPC sensitization.

Trimming removed 0 bases at V and 2 bases at J, with 11 bases between. The CDR3 length is 16 residues. In germline, CDR1 is ENHRY, CDR2 SYGVKD. This clonotype was counted ten times or more. Its antigen is not identified. Whole blood, unfractionated, served as the material for total RNA extraction. It was the library that attached unique molecular identifiers to individual cDNA molecules. As originally analysed: A per-sample median of approximately 87,000 TCRs was observed, with counts ranging from 23,224 to 690,600. TCRdb processed the reads anew with MiXCR; each CDR3 protein has one entry. Here the V and J calls rest on TCRdb's processing, not on the authors' analysis. Among 95,000 to 150,000 distinct CDR3 sequences, 8.5% were seen once, and the ten largest hold roughly 1.3%.

Sequenced material: whole blood. The gene calls are TRBV10-3 and TRBJ1-5; D is possibly TRBD1 (5 bases). This clonotype was sampled from a human donor in good health. Some clones in this sample may be carry-over from other donors' samples. As DNA, the CDR3 is TGTGCCATCAGTGAGTCTATAGGGGACCGCAATCAGCCCCAGCATTTT. Translation gives CAISESIGDRNQPQHF.